This entry is about one T cell receptor (beta chain). The same CDR3 is also encoded by other DNA sequences in this sample. This record belongs to a study of control samples from healthy donors and cancer patients. Germline CDR1 reads SGDLS; CDR2 reads YYNGEE. The CDR3 is made up of 14 amino acids. Trimming took off 0 bases at V and 0 bases at J, with 6 bases between the two ends. The table came from immunoSEQ multiplex PCR; TCRdb's copy has only in-frame clones and leaves some out. The data contain 90,000 to 150,000 clones, about 87% of them singletons. The V call is TRBV9, the J call TRBJ1-1; D unclear. The sequenced sample was blood. The sequence came from a man aged 25 to 40 in good health. CDR3 bases: TGTGCCAGCAGCGTAGGGTCCCTGAACACTGAAGCTTTCTTT. It specifies CASSVGSLNTEAFF.